The 24 T cell receptor beta chains given below trace back to one sample, sequenced in a study of blood T cell repertoires in COVID-19. Method: immunoSEQ multiplex PCR; TCRdb's copy keeps in-frame clones and lacks some. Of approximately 140,000 clones in the sample, more than 65% were seen once. Sequenced input: peripheral blood. The receptors here all came from a man older than 75 with acute or convalescent COVID-19.

The chain couples TRBV4-2 to TRBJ2-7; possible D gene TRBD1, 5 bases. V shed 0 bases and J shed 4 bases, with 13 bases lying between them. The CDR3 is made up of 15 amino acids. The germline CDR1 and CDR2 sequences are LGHNA and YNFKEQ. The CDR3 loop is CASSQDRQGGYEQYF. The DNA for the CDR3 is TGTGCCAGCAGCCAAGATAGGCAGGGTGGGTACGAGCAGTACTTC.

The chain couples TRBV7-9 to TRBJ2-7, with 7 nucleotides matching TRBD2. The CDR3 contains 13 residues. Trimming took 7 bases from V and 6 from J; bases not matched to a gene: 9. Germline V gene lookup returns CDR1 SEHNR and CDR2 FQNEAQ (reference sequence). CDR3 sequence: CASIPRGDVEQYF. The CDR3 coding sequence is TGTGCCAGCATCCCTCGGGGGGACGTCGAGCAGTACTTC.

This clone turned up a few times. V is TRBV24-1 and J is TRBJ2-3; 10 bases are a match to TRBD1. The junction had 3 bases not matched to a gene; V was cut back by 1 base and J by 3 bases. The CDR3 extends over 16 amino acids. Germline-derived CDR1 and CDR2 are KGHDR and SFDVKD. The CDR3 reads CATSDLGTGETDTQYF. DNA for the CDR3: TGTGCCACCAGTGATTTAGGGACAGGGGAAACAGATACGCAGTATTTT.

The chain couples TRBV19 to TRBJ1-4; TRBD1 aligns across 10 bases. Trimming removed 9 bases from V and 5 bases from J; junction bases left unmatched: 3. This CDR3 has 13 residues. Germline CDR1 and CDR2: LNHDA and SQIVND (reference sequence). The CDR3 DNA reads TGTGCCAGCCAGGACAGGGGGAATGAAAAACTGTTTTTT. It translates to CASQDRGNEKLFF.

The CDR3 nucleotides read TGTGCCAGCAGCTTATTCGGACAGGGCACAGATACGCAGTATTTT. Residues: CASSLFGQGTDTQYF. The genes are TRBV7-2 and TRBJ2-3; 7 nucleotides line up with TRBD1. Germline V gene data show CDR1 as SGHTA and CDR2 as FQGNSA. CDR3 length: 15 residues. Trimming removed 2 bases from V and 1 base from J; junction bases left unmatched: 3.

J is TRBJ2-7 and V is TRBV4-3; TRBD1 matches 7 bases. Germline-derived CDR1 and CDR2 are LGHNA and YSLEER. The CDR3 loop spans 17 amino acids. Unmatched junction bases numbered 11, after V lost 1 base and J lost 2 bases. The CDR3 region has the DNA TGCGCCAGCAGCCAAGGGTCCGGGACAGAAAGTCCCTACGAGCAGTACTTC. Translation gives CASSQGSGTESPYEQYF.

The chain couples TRBV5-1 to TRBJ2-3; D is perhaps TRBD2 (6 bases). The V end lost 6 bases, the J end lost 2 bases, and 22 bases lay between the germline ends. Per germline, CDR1 SGHRS and CDR2 YFSETQ. The CDR3 is 17 residues long. Here the CDR3 reads CASTLGSGTFSTDTQYF. The CDR3 nucleotides read TGCGCCAGCACCCTAGGTTCCGGGACTTTTTCCACAGATACGCAGTATTTT. Using reference TRBV5-1 and TRBJ2-3 for the parts outside the CDR3, the full variable domain is KAGVTQTPRYLIKTRGQQVTLSCSPISGHRSVSWYQQTPGQGLQFLFEYFSETQRNKGNFPGRFSGRQFSNSRSEMNVSTLELGDSALYLCASTLGSGTFSTDTQYFGPGTRLTVL.

V gene TRBV28 combines with J gene TRBJ1-4; 9 nucleotides agree with TRBD1. V dropped 6 bases and J dropped 7; count of bases not matched to a gene: 15. The germline V gene has CDR1 MDHEN and CDR2 SYDVKM. The CDR3 runs to 17 residues. CDR3 nucleotides: TGTGCCAGCAGCGATACCGTAGGACAGGGGACGAGTGAAAAACTGTTTTTT. Translation: CASSDTVGQGTSEKLFF.

The chain recombines TRBV19 with TRBJ2-3; D may be TRBD1 (5 bases). This CDR3 has 12 residues. V shed 10 bases and J shed 4 bases, with 12 bases lying between them. Germline V gene sequence: CDR1 LNHDA, CDR2 SQIVND (reference sequence). CDR3 DNA sequence: TGTGCCACCCGGACACCCTCAGATACGCAGTATTTT. This encodes CATRTPSDTQYF.

This chain joins TRBV5-1 and TRBJ2-5, with 13 bases fitting TRBD2. The V gene's germline CDR1 is SGHRS and CDR2 YFSETQ. Germline trimming cut 6 bases from V and 7 bases from J; bases unmatched to any gene: 6. This CDR3 has 14 amino acids. CDR3 DNA sequence: TGCGCCAGCACACCGACTAGCGGGGGGACGACCCAGTACTTC. This codes for CASTPTSGGTTQYF. Supplemented by reference TRBV5-1 and TRBJ2-5, the full variable domain reads KAGVTQTPRYLIKTRGQQVTLSCSPISGHRSVSWYQQTPGQGLQFLFEYFSETQRNKGNFPGRFSGRQFSNSRSEMNVSTLELGDSALYLCASTPTSGGTTQYFGPGTRLLVL.

V and J are TRBV7-2 and TRBJ1-2, with D maybe TRBD1 (5 bases). The CDR3 runs to 15 residues. Trimming took 2 bases from V and 8 from J, leaving 18 bases between them. Germline loops: CDR1 SGHTA, CDR2 FQGNSA. CDR3 amino acids: CASSLRGGHPRGYTF. The DNA for the CDR3 is TGTGCCAGCAGCTTAAGGGGTGGGCACCCGCGGGGCTACACCTTC.

The rearrangement uses TRBV19 and TRBJ1-5, with D possibly being TRBD1 (6 bases). The V and J ends lost 5 bases and 4 bases respectively, with 15 bases between them. Germline V gene data show CDR1 as LNHDA and CDR2 as SQIVND (reference sequence). The CDR3 is made up of 15 amino acids. The CDR3 DNA reads as TGTGCCAGTAGTGTCCGGACAGCCATTAATCAGCCCCAGCATTTT. This encodes CASSVRTAINQPQHF.

The table lists this clone with a few counts. This chain joins TRBV12-5 and TRBJ2-2; the match to TRBD1 covers 7 bases. Germline V CDR1 and CDR2: LGHNT, FRNRAP. The V and J ends lost 7 bases and 1 base, in that order; junction bases with no gene match: 9. The CDR3 loop spans 16 amino acids. In DNA, the CDR3 is TGTGCTAGTGCCCGGGACAGCCCATTGAACACCGGGGAGCTGTTTTTT. This gives the protein CASARDSPLNTGELFF. Full variable domain (remainder filled in from reference TRBV12-5 and TRBJ2-2): DARVTQTPRHKVTEMGQEVTMRCQPILGHNTVFWYRQTMMQGLELLAYFRNRAPLDDSGMPKDRFSAEMPDATLATLKIQPSEPRDSAVYFCASARDSPLNTGELFFGEGSRLTVL.

DNA for the CDR3: TGTGCCAGCAGTAACACAGGGGGCTGGAATTCACCCCTCCACTTT. Translating gives CASSNTGGWNSPLHF. This chain uses TRBV2 with TRBJ1-6; TRBD1 matches 9 bases. Trimming cost V 5 bases and J 7 bases; bases outside gene matches: 6. Germline V gives CDR1 SNHLY, CDR2 FYNNEI. This CDR3 spans 15 amino acids.

CDR3 DNA: TGTGCCAGCAGTTCCCAGTTAACCATGGACAGGGAGGAGATGGGCACCGGGGAGCTGTTTTTT. It is translated as CASSSQLTMDREEMGTGELFF. The rearrangement links TRBV27 to TRBJ2-2, with TRBD1 matching 8 bases. Germline trimming cut 4 bases from V and 4 bases from J; bases unmatched to any gene: 23. Germline V gene lookup returns CDR1 MNHEY and CDR2 SMNVEV (reference sequence). The CDR3 contains 21 residues.

The chain couples TRBV11-2 to TRBJ2-7, with a weak D call TRBD1 (7 bases). CDR1 and CDR2 (germline): SGHAT, FQNNGV. V lost 1 base to trimming and J lost 3 bases, with 13 bases between them. The CDR3 extends over 15 amino acids. The CDR3 region has the DNA TGTGCCAGCAGCTTAGCCCACCAGGGGGGCTACGAGCAGTACTTC. Its protein product is CASSLAHQGGYEQYF.

This clone was recorded once. The chain links TRBV18 to TRBJ1-2, with TRBD1 identical over 8 bases. V lost 3 bases to trimming and J lost 8 bases; unmatched junction nucleotides: 8. The CDR3 totals 14 residues. Per the germline V gene, CDR1 is KGHSH and CDR2 is LQKENI. The CDR3 sequence is CASSPYQGARGYTF. In DNA, the CDR3 is TGTGCCAGCTCACCCTATCAGGGGGCGCGAGGCTACACCTTC.

This chain joins TRBV4-3 and TRBJ1-6; D unresolved. V was clipped by 1 base and J by 12 bases, with 10 bases between them. The CDR3 covers 13 residues. Per germline, CDR1 LGHNA and CDR2 YSLEER. Written as DNA, the CDR3 is TGCGCCAGCAGCCAAGCCACGAGAGGACCCCTCCACTTT. Its translation is CASSQATRGPLHF.

This clone has only a few counts. The chain has TRBV7-2 and TRBJ1-5, with D unclear. Trimming left V 2 bases short and J 4 bases short, with 6 bases between. From germline, CDR1 is SGHTA and CDR2 FQGNSA. The length of the CDR3 is 13 residues. The CDR3: CASSLSVNQPQHF. The CDR3, as DNA: TGTGCCAGCAGCTTATCGGTTAATCAGCCCCAGCATTTT.

This chain uses TRBV7-3 with TRBJ2-3; no reliable D call. V was cut by 0 bases and J by 1 base, with 17 bases left in between. Germline V lookup: CDR1 SGHTA, CDR2 FQGTGA. CDR3 size: 18 residues. The chain's CDR3 is CASSLTVGYPTGTDTQYF. The DNA of the CDR3 is TGTGCCAGCAGCTTAACGGTGGGCTATCCCACTGGCACAGATACGCAGTATTTT.

The V gene is TRBV6-2 or TRBV6-3, the J gene TRBJ2-1; TRBD2 aligns across 7 bases. V shed 4 bases, J shed 9 bases, and the junction held 12 bases outside the gene matches. Germline assignment: CDR1 MNHEY and CDR2 SVGEGT. CDR3 length equals 15 residues. Here the CDR3 DNA reads TGTGCCAGCAGTTCCCGCCCGCTAGCGGTCGGTGAGCAGTTCTTC. It specifies CASSSRPLAVGEQFF.

This clone has just a few counts. The rearrangement uses TRBV27 and TRBJ2-7; 8 nucleotides line up with TRBD1. CDR1 and CDR2 (germline): MNHEY, SMNVEV (reference sequence). After removal of 6 bases from V and 2 bases from J, the junction contained 6 bases not matched to a gene. The CDR3 contains 14 residues. CDR3 loop: CASRRGQGPYEQYF. As DNA, the CDR3 is TGTGCCAGCAGACGAGGACAGGGCCCCTACGAGCAGTACTTC.

V usage is TRBV10-3 and J usage is TRBJ1-6, with D possibly being TRBD1 (6 bases). Per the germline V gene, CDR1 is ENHRY and CDR2 is SYGVKD. Trimming pared 5 bases from V and 3 bases from J, leaving 11 bases between. The CDR3 contains 15 residues. The CDR3 DNA reads TGTGCCATCAGTCGACAGGTCTTCTATAATTCACCCCTCCACTTT. The encoded protein is CAISRQVFYNSPLHF.

Remarks on this clone: Other DNA sequences from this sample encode an identical CDR3 as well. As DNA, the CDR3 is TGTGCCAGCAGTTGGGACAGCAGCTCCTACGAGCAGTACTTC. Protein: CASSWDSSSYEQYF. The V call is TRBV6-6, the J call TRBJ2-7; TRBD1 matches at 7 bases. The CDR3 covers 14 residues. Germline assignment: CDR1 MNHNY and CDR2 SVGAGI (reference sequence). With V trimmed by 4 bases and J by 0 bases, 3 bases remained unmatched.